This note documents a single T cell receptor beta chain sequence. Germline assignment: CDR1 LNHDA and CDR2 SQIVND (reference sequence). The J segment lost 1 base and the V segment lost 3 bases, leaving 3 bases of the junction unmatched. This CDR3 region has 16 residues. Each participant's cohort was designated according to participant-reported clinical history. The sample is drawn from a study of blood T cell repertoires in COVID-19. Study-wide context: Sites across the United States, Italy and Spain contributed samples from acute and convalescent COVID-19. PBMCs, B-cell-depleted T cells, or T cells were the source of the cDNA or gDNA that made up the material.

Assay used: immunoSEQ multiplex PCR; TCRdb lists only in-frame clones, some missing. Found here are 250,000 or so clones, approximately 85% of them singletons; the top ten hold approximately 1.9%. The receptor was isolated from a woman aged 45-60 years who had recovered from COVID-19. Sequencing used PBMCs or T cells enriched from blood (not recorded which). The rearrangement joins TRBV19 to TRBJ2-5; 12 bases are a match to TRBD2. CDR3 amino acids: CASSIGLAGLQETQYF. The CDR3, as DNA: TGTGCCAGTAGTATCGGACTAGCGGGACTCCAAGAGACCCAGTACTTC.